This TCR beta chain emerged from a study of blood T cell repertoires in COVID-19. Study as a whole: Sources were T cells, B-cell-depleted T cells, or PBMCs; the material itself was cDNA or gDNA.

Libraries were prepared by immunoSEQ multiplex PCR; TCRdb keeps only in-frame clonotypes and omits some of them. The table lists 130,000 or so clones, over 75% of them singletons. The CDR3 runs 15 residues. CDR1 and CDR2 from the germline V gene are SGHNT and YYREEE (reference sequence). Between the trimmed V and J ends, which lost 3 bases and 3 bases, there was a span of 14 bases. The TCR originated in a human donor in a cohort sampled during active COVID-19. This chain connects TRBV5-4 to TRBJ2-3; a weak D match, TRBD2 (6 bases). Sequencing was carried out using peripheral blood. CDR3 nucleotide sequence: TGTGCCAGCAGCTCCAAACGGGGGAGTACAGATACGCAGTATTTT. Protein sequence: CASSSKRGSTDTQYF.